This T cell receptor (beta chain) was sequenced during a study of cytomegalovirus exposure and HLA in healthy donors. Trimming cost V 4 bases and J 1 base, with 10 bases left between them. The CDR3 is 14 residues long. Looked up from germline, CDR1 is SGHRS and CDR2 is YFSETQ. Each of the donors was a healthy bone marrow donor. The study, taken as a whole, reports: By HLA locus, TCR association rates varied in a later analysis, with DRB1 showing the most and HLA-C the fewest.

Both 60 Vbeta primers and 13 Jbeta primers went into the PCR. Assay: immunoSEQ multiplex PCR; the TCRdb copy retains only in-frame clones and omits some. The profile shows some 170,000 clones, 77% of them singletons. In the case of this clone: Antigen: not known.

The rearrangement joins TRBV5-1 to TRBJ2-3, with D hard to call. Specimen: PBMCs. The receptor was isolated from a woman aged 60-75 years in good health and CMV-seropositive. CDR3 nucleotides: TGCGCCAGCAGCCTGAGAGAGGGCACAGATACGCAGTATTTT. This sequence encodes CASSLREGTDTQYF.